Following are 3 T cell receptor beta chains from one sample sequenced in a study of blood T cell repertoires in COVID-19. Sequencing used immunoSEQ multiplex PCR; TCRdb keeps in-frame clones, though not all of them. Among around 100,000 clones listed, roughly 88% were seen once. Source material: peripheral blood. The receptor set was obtained from a human donor in a cohort sampled during active COVID-19.

The chain uses TRBV5-4 and TRBJ2-2; 7 nucleotides match TRBD2. The V gene end was trimmed by 0 bases and the J gene end by 2 bases; junction bases not matched to a gene: 4. The V gene's germline CDR1 is SGHNT and CDR2 YYREEE (reference sequence). The CDR3 length is 16 residues. DNA for the CDR3: TGTGCCAGCAGCTTGGGGTTAGCGGGTAACACCGGGGAGCTGTTTTTT. Translation: CASSLGLAGNTGELFF. Looking up the rest from reference TRBV5-4 and TRBJ2-2 gives the full variable domain: ETGVTQSPTHLIKTRGQQVTLRCSSQSGHNTVSWYQQALGQGPQFIFQYYREEENGRGNFPPRFSGLQFPNYSSELNVNALELDDSALYLCASSLGLAGNTGELFFGEGSRLTVL.

J is TRBJ2-1 and V is TRBV5-1, with 9 bases that match TRBD2. The CDR3 consists of 16 residues. Germline trimming cut 4 bases from V and 5 bases from J; bases unmatched to any gene: 10. CDR1 and CDR2 from the germline V gene are SGHRS and YFSETQ. The CDR3 sequence: CASSPPAGGSHNEQFF. CDR3 bases: TGCGCCAGCAGCCCCCCGGCGGGAGGGTCCCACAATGAGCAGTTCTTC. Variable domain in full (rest from reference TRBV5-1 and TRBJ2-1): KAGVTQTPRYLIKTRGQQVTLSCSPISGHRSVSWYQQTPGQGLQFLFEYFSETQRNKGNFPGRFSGRQFSNSRSEMNVSTLELGDSALYLCASSPPAGGSHNEQFFGPGTRLTVL.

The genes are TRBV10-3 and TRBJ1-2; the D is unclear. CDR3 size: 12 residues. V lost 11 bases and J 0 bases, leaving 10 bases between the germline ends. Germline assignment: CDR1 ENHRY and CDR2 SYGVKD. Written as DNA, the CDR3 is TGTGCCTTATACACAACTAACTATGGCTACACCTTC. It encodes CALYTTNYGYTF.